One and the same sample provided the 14 T cell receptor beta chains below, sequenced in a study of blood T cell repertoires in COVID-19. Only in-frame clones appear in the TCRdb table, and some are missing; sequencing was by immunoSEQ multiplex PCR. The sample gives about 400,000 clones, roughly 86% of which show up once; less than 2% is in the top ten. Sequences were obtained from PBMCs or T cells enriched from blood (not recorded which). The receptor source for this set is a woman in her twenties or thirties who had recovered from COVID-19.

This clone has a handful of counts. The V call is TRBV7-8, the J call TRBJ1-2; D unresolved. V was cut by 0 bases and J by 8 bases, with 25 bases left in between. CDR1 is SGHVS, CDR2 FQNEAQ, per germline. This CDR3 has 18 residues. In DNA form, the CDR3 reads TGTGCCAGCAGCTTAGCCATCATTAGGCGGTCCAGCACTGAGGGCTACACCTTC. Amino acid sequence: CASSLAIIRRSSTEGYTF. The full variable domain, with the rest looked up from reference TRBV7-8 and TRBJ1-2, is GAGVSQSPRYKVAKRGQDVALRCDPISGHVSLFWYQQALGQGPEFLTYFQNEAQLDKSGLPSDRFFAERPEGSVSTLKIQRTQQEDSAVYLCASSLAIIRRSSTEGYTFGSGTRLTVV.

This chain links TRBV14 with TRBJ1-2, with D possibly being TRBD1 (6 bases). CDR1 is SGHDN, CDR2 FVKESK, per germline. V lost 0 bases and J 8 bases, leaving 10 bases between the germline ends. The CDR3 contains 13 residues. As DNA, the CDR3 is TGTGCCAGCAGCCAAGATCTGGGGGCAGGCTACACCTTC. It codes for CASSQDLGAGYTF.

CDR3 region: CASSVGQKATNYGYTF. In DNA, the CDR3 is TGTGCCAGCAGCGTAGGACAGAAGGCTACCAACTATGGCTACACCTTC. The chain joins TRBV9 to TRBJ1-2, with a weak D call TRBD1 (5 bases). Per germline, CDR1 SGDLS and CDR2 YYNGEE. This CDR3 region has 16 residues. With 0 bases removed from V and 2 bases from J, the gap between germline ends came to 14 bases. Full variable domain (outside the CDR3, taken from reference TRBV9 and TRBJ1-2): DSGVTQTPKHLITATGQRVTLRCSPRSGDLSVYWYQQSLDQGLQFLIQYYNGEERAKGNILERFSAQQFPDLHSELNLSSLELGDSALYFCASSVGQKATNYGYTFGSGTRLTVV.

CDR3 loop: CASSGQAGHSYEQYF. CDR3 coding DNA: TGTGCCAGCAGCGGACAAGCGGGCCACTCCTACGAGCAGTACTTC. This chain links TRBV7-2 with TRBJ2-7, with D perhaps matching TRBD2 (6 bases). Trimming removed 5 bases at V and 0 bases at J, with 14 bases between. Germline values: CDR1 SGHTA, CDR2 FQGNSA. The CDR3 is 15 residues long. Combining the CDR3 with reference TRBV7-2 and TRBJ2-7 gives the whole variable domain GAGVSQSPSNKVTEKGKDVELRCDPISGHTALYWYRQSLGQGLEFLIYFQGNSAPDKSGLPSDRFSAERTGGSVSTLTIQRTQQEDSAVYLCASSGQAGHSYEQYFGPGTRLTVT.

The rearrangement uses TRBV29-1 and TRBJ1-2, with a weak D call TRBD1 (5 bases). Looked up from germline, CDR1 is SQVTM and CDR2 is ANQGSEA. V was trimmed by 6 bases and J by 6 bases, leaving 11 bases between them. The length of the CDR3 is 11 residues. The CDR3 DNA reads as TGCAGCGTAAGGGGTAGGGATGGCTACACCTTC. The encoded protein is CSVRGRDGYTF. The full variable domain, its missing parts supplied by reference TRBV29-1 and TRBJ1-2, is SAVISQKPSRDICQRGTSLTIQCQVDSQVTMMFWYRQQPGQSLTLIATANQGSEATYESGFVIDKFPISRPNLTFSTLTVSNMSPEDSSIYLCSVRGRDGYTFGSGTRLTVV.

This rearrangement joins TRBV11-2 to TRBJ2-1; TRBD2 matches 10 bases. The J segment lost 10 bases and the V segment lost 5 bases, leaving 11 bases of the junction unmatched. This CDR3 contains 15 residues. CDR1 SGHAT and CDR2 FQNNGV come from the germline V gene. The CDR3 here is CASSGQIAGGPEQFF. The CDR3 bases are TGTGCCAGCAGCGGCCAGATAGCGGGGGGCCCAGAGCAGTTCTTC. Full variable domain (missing parts from reference TRBV11-2 and TRBJ2-1): EAGVAQSPRYKIIEKRQSVAFWCNPISGHATLYWYQQILGQGPKLLIQFQNNGVVDDSQLPKDRFSAERLKGVDSTLKIQPAKLEDSAVYLCASSGQIAGGPEQFFGPGTRLTVL.

The V call is TRBV6-1, the J call TRBJ1-3; 9 bases are shared with TRBD1. This CDR3 region has 17 residues. With V trimmed by 1 base and J by 1 base, 5 bases remained unmatched. Germline V gene sequence: CDR1 MNHNS, CDR2 SASEGT. The CDR3, as DNA: TGTGCCAGCAGTGAAGGACCCGGGACAGGGTCTGGAAACACCATATATTTT. As protein: CASSEGPGTGSGNTIYF.

This clone was observed once. The V gene is TRBV12-3 or TRBV12-4, the J gene TRBJ1-2, with 7 bases that match TRBD1. V lost 6 bases and J lost 7; bases outside the gene matches: 8. The CDR3 runs 13 residues. The CDR3 DNA reads TGTGCCAGCAGCTTACAGGGGAGCGGTGGCTACACCTTC. Translating gives CASSLQGSGGYTF.

CDR3: CASSPLRTSGGTDTQYF. The CDR3 DNA reads as TGTGCCAGCAGCCCACTTAGGACTAGCGGGGGCACAGATACGCAGTATTTT. The chain carries TRBV7-9 and TRBJ2-3, with 12 bases identical to TRBD2. Germline assignment: CDR1 SEHNR and CDR2 FQNEAQ (reference sequence). The J segment lost 1 base and the V segment lost 5 bases, leaving 7 bases of the junction unmatched. CDR3 length: 17 amino acids.

This sequence joins TRBV9 and TRBJ2-3; weak D call: TRBD2 (5 bases). The CDR3 sequence is 14 residues long. The V end was cut by 2 bases, the J end by 4 bases, with 11 bases between. Per the germline V gene, CDR1 is SGDLS and CDR2 is YYNGEE. The DNA of the CDR3 is TGTGCCAGCAGCGTTTCCGCGAGGGCAGATACGCAGTATTTT. Translation: CASSVSARADTQYF. The whole variable domain, remainder taken from reference TRBV9 and TRBJ2-3, is DSGVTQTPKHLITATGQRVTLRCSPRSGDLSVYWYQQSLDQGLQFLIQYYNGEERAKGNILERFSAQQFPDLHSELNLSSLELGDSALYFCASSVSARADTQYFGPGTRLTVL.

The chain carries TRBV5-5 and TRBJ1-5; 8 positions agree with TRBD1. Germline lookup yields CDR1 SGHKS and CDR2 YYEKEE (reference sequence). The CDR3 has 15 amino acids. The ends lost 4 bases at V and 4 bases at J; junction bases unmatched: 7. The DNA for the CDR3 is TGTGCCAGCAGCCAAAAAGACAGGGGTAATCAGCCCCAGCATTTT. Translation gives CASSQKDRGNQPQHF.

This chain links TRBV18 with TRBJ1-2; 7 bases are shared with TRBD1. The junction had 6 bases not matched to a gene; V was cut back by 1 base and J by 4 bases. There are 15 residues in the CDR3. Germline V gives CDR1 KGHSH, CDR2 LQKENI. Here the CDR3 DNA reads TGTGCCAGCTCACCACGGCGGGACAGCCTCTATGGCTACACCTTC. Translated: CASSPRRDSLYGYTF.

This clone has just one count. This chain links TRBV29-1 with TRBJ1-2; D is unresolved. The germline gives CDR1 SQVTM, CDR2 ANQGSEA. Deletions cut 0 bases from V and 5 bases from J, with 7 bases between. This CDR3 is 12 amino acids long. The CDR3 DNA reads as TGCAGCGTTGAAGAATTCTCGTATGGCTACACCTTC. This encodes CSVEEFSYGYTF.

This rearrangement joins TRBV18 to TRBJ1-6, with D possibly being TRBD1 (5 bases). Germline V lookup: CDR1 KGHSH, CDR2 LQKENI. This CDR3 is built from 14 residues. V lost 1 base and J lost 13, with 14 bases in between. The chain's CDR3 is CASSPLGIRGPLHF. The CDR3, as DNA: TGTGCCAGCTCACCACTCGGCATTCGGGGGCCCCTCCACTTT.